A single sample is the source of the 32 T cell receptor beta chains below, sequenced in a study of blood T cell repertoires in COVID-19. Assay: immunoSEQ multiplex PCR; the TCRdb copy retains only in-frame clones and omits some. The table lists 150,000 to 200,000 clones, roughly 90% of them singletons. The sample comprised peripheral blood. These receptors all stem from a man aged 18 to 30 with COVID-19, enrolled during active disease.

This clone was recorded only once. This sequence joins TRBV6-2 or TRBV6-3 and TRBJ2-1; no clear D. Between the trimmed V and J ends, which lost 5 bases and 4 bases, there was a span of 15 bases. CDR3 length equals 15 residues. Germline V gene data show CDR1 as MNHEY and CDR2 as SVGEGT. The CDR3 sequence: CASSDQSGRYNEQFF. For the CDR3, the DNA is TGTGCCAGCAGTGACCAAAGTGGCAGGTACAATGAGCAGTTCTTC.

The chain uses TRBV12-3 or TRBV12-4 and TRBJ1-1; D call uncertain. V was shortened by 3 bases and J by 1 base, with 6 bases between the two germline ends. The length of the CDR3 is 13 residues. The CDR3 DNA follows: TGTGCCAGCAGTTTTCGAGGGAACACTGAAGCTTTCTTT. Its translation: CASSFRGNTEAFF.

The gene calls are TRBV11-2 and TRBJ2-1; TRBD2 matches at 7 bases. The CDR3 has 16 amino acids. CDR1 and CDR2 (germline): SGHAT, FQNNGV. V lost 3 bases to trimming and J lost 10 bases; unmatched junction nucleotides: 15. For the CDR3, the DNA is TGTGCCAGCAGCTTTACTCGACTAGGGGAGGGAACCGAGCAGTTCTTC. It is translated as CASSFTRLGEGTEQFF.

The rearrangement links TRBV15 to TRBJ2-7; TRBD1 matches 7 bases. The CDR3 is 14 amino acids. Looked up from germline, CDR1 is LNHNV and CDR2 is YYDKDF (reference sequence). With 1 base clipped from V and 5 bases from J, the junction kept 5 bases outside the gene matches. CDR3 sequence reads: CATSRVRGRDEQYF. The CDR3 nucleotides read TGTGCCACCAGCAGAGTCAGGGGGAGAGACGAGCAGTACTTC. Full variable domain (rest looked up from reference TRBV15 and TRBJ2-7): DAMVIQNPRYQVTQFGKPVTLSCSQTLNHNVMYWYQQKSSQAPKLLFHYYDKDFNNEADTPDNFQSRRPNTSFCFLDIRSPGLGDTAMYLCATSRVRGRDEQYFGPGTRLTVT.

The rearrangement uses TRBV29-1 and TRBJ2-7, with a tentative D call TRBD2 (7 bases). The germline CDR1 and CDR2 sequences are SQVTM and ANQGSEA. The CDR3 extends over 14 amino acids. Trimming left V 5 bases short and J 4 bases short, with 18 bases between. The CDR3 spells CSVRGAGSVYEQYF. Here the CDR3 DNA reads TGCAGCGTTCGGGGGGCTGGTTCGGTATACGAGCAGTACTTC.

V and J are TRBV7-8 and TRBJ2-7; TRBD1 matches at 10 bases. The CDR3 runs 18 residues. The germline gives CDR1 SGHVS, CDR2 FQNEAQ. V shed 4 bases and J 2 bases; nucleotides not matched to a gene: 14. The CDR3 nucleotides read TGTGCCAGCAGCTACAGAAAGATCGGGACAGGGGTCGCCTACGAGCAGTACTTC. Protein sequence: CASSYRKIGTGVAYEQYF.

The V and J genes are TRBV12-5 and TRBJ2-1, with 11 bases identical to TRBD1. The trim removed 1 base at V and 4 bases at J, leaving 6 bases unmatched. This CDR3 has 17 residues. The V gene's germline CDR1 is LGHNT and CDR2 FRNRAP. As DNA, the CDR3 is TGTGCTAGTGGTTTGGCAGGACAGGGGGCCACGTACAATGAGCAGTTCTTC. Residues: CASGLAGQGATYNEQFF. Filled out from reference TRBV12-5 and TRBJ2-1, the complete variable domain reads DARVTQTPRHKVTEMGQEVTMRCQPILGHNTVFWYRQTMMQGLELLAYFRNRAPLDDSGMPKDRFSAEMPDATLATLKIQPSEPRDSAVYFCASGLAGQGATYNEQFFGPGTRLTVL.

To note about this clone: A read error may account for a junction end that differs from germline. The chain couples TRBV28 to TRBJ1-4; 8 positions match TRBD1. The CDR3 spans 15 residues. Germline V gene lookup returns CDR1 MDHEN and CDR2 SYDVKM. CDR3 DNA sequence: TGTGCCAGCAGCAACCAACAGGGGGGTCAAGAAAAACTGCTTTTT. Encoded protein: CASSNQQGGQEKLLF.

The chain recombines TRBV27 with TRBJ2-2, with 8 bases identical to TRBD2. CDR1 is MNHEY, CDR2 SMNVEV, per germline (reference sequence). With V trimmed by 2 bases and J by 6 bases, 5 bases remained unmatched. This CDR3 has 15 amino acids. The CDR3 here is CASSLRSGSPGELFF. CDR3 nucleotides: TGTGCCAGCAGTTTACGCAGCGGGAGCCCCGGGGAGCTGTTTTTT.

The CDR3 DNA follows: TGTGCCAGCAGTTCGGGGGGGTACGAAAAACTGTTTTTT. Translation: CASSSGGYEKLFF. The chain combines TRBV5-8 with TRBJ1-4; D is possibly TRBD1 (5 bases). V lost 5 bases, J lost 8 bases, and 13 bases lay in between. This CDR3 is built from 13 residues. Germline V gene sequence: CDR1 SGHTS, CDR2 YDEGEE.

J is TRBJ1-1 and V is TRBV30, with a possible D match to TRBD1 (6 bases). CDR1 is GTSNPN and CDR2 is SVGIG in the germline V gene (reference sequence). The length of the CDR3 is 14 residues. The V end lost 2 bases, the J end lost 4 bases, and 14 bases lay between the germline ends. In DNA form, the CDR3 reads TGTGCCTGGAGTCTAGACAGGAGCGTCACTGAAGCTTTCTTT. This codes for CAWSLDRSVTEAFF.

The CDR3 here is CATSREGWQPQHF. The CDR3 DNA is TGCGCCACTTCGAGGGAGGGCTGGCAGCCCCAGCATTTT. The chain links TRBV10-2 to TRBJ1-5; unclear D gene. The CDR3 loop spans 13 amino acids. The V end was cut by 10 bases, the J end by 7 bases, with 17 bases between. Germline lookup yields CDR1 WSHSY and CDR2 SAAADI.

The chain uses TRBV12-3 or TRBV12-4 and TRBJ1-1, with D unclear. V lost 7 bases to trimming and J lost 8 bases, with 8 bases between them. The CDR3 contains 10 residues. CDR3 bases: TGTGCCAGCAAGCGTCGGGAAGCTTTCTTT. Protein product: CASKRREAFF.

The chain couples TRBV5-6 to TRBJ2-2; D unresolved. V was pared by 3 bases and J by 6 bases, with 9 bases between. Germline CDR1 is SGHDT and CDR2 is YYEEEE. This CDR3 is built from 13 residues. CDR3 in DNA: TGTGCCAGCAGCTCCCCCGCGTCCGGGGAGCTGTTTTTT. It yields the protein CASSSPASGELFF.

The chain is built from TRBV27 and TRBJ2-3; possible D gene TRBD2, 5 bases. Germline V gene sequence: CDR1 MNHEY, CDR2 SMNVEV (reference sequence). Trimming took off 2 bases at V and 2 bases at J, with 11 bases between the two ends. This CDR3 comprises 15 residues. The CDR3 bases are TGTGCCAGCAGTTTAAGGACTCCTCCCACAGATACGCAGTATTTT. Protein product: CASSLRTPPTDTQYF.

V and J are TRBV29-1 and TRBJ1-1; 7 nucleotides match TRBD1. The CDR3 consists of 15 residues. Germline V gene data show CDR1 as SQVTM and CDR2 as ANQGSEA. Losses at the gene ends were 4 bases for V and 5 bases for J; bases not matched to a gene: 13. The CDR3 loop is CSVGLALTQGTEAFF. The CDR3 DNA reads as TGCAGCGTTGGTTTGGCCCTGACACAGGGGACTGAAGCTTTCTTT. The full variable domain, rest sourced from reference TRBV29-1 and TRBJ1-1, is SAVISQKPSRDICQRGTSLTIQCQVDSQVTMMFWYRQQPGQSLTLIATANQGSEATYESGFVIDKFPISRPNLTFSTLTVSNMSPEDSSIYLCSVGLALTQGTEAFFGQGTRLTVV.

V usage is TRBV28 and J usage is TRBJ1-3; 9 bases are a match to TRBD1. The length of the CDR3 is 14 residues. J lost 2 bases, V lost 10 bases, and 6 bases had no gene match. CDR1 MDHEN and CDR2 SYDVKM come from the germline V gene. The CDR3 protein is CAIRDRGTGNTIYF. In DNA form, the CDR3 reads TGTGCCATCCGTGACAGGGGGACTGGAAACACCATATATTTT.

This chain links TRBV3-1 (or the pseudogene TRBV3-2) with TRBJ2-7; 13 bases are a match to TRBD2. With V trimmed by 4 bases and J by 0 bases, 3 bases remained unmatched. Germline values: CDR1 LGHDT, CDR2 YNNKEL (reference sequence). The CDR3 totals 16 residues. The CDR3 region has the DNA TGTGCCAGCAGCCCAGGACTAGCGGGAGCCTCCTACGAGCAGTACTTC. It encodes CASSPGLAGASYEQYF.

This clone was counted a single time. The gene calls are TRBV4-3 and TRBJ2-7, with TRBD2 identical over 8 bases. Losses at the gene ends were 3 bases for V and 2 bases for J; bases not matched to a gene: 6. From germline, CDR1 is LGHNA and CDR2 YSLEER. The CDR3 spans 15 residues. CDR3 in DNA: TGCGCCAGCAGCCAGGGTGTAGCGGGACCCTACGAGCAGTACTTC. Protein product: CASSQGVAGPYEQYF.

J is TRBJ2-5 and V is TRBV11-2, with a possible D match to TRBD2 (5 bases). The germline V gene encodes CDR1 SGHAT and CDR2 FQNNGV. The CDR3 contains 13 residues. Deletions cut 1 base from V and 4 bases from J, with 7 bases between. CDR3: CASSLGRAETQYF. Written as DNA, the CDR3 is TGTGCCAGCAGCTTAGGGCGGGCAGAGACCCAGTACTTC.

The CDR3 here is CASTSGTMNNEQFF. The CDR3, as DNA: TGCGCCAGCACCTCGGGGACAATGAACAATGAGCAGTTCTTC. V gene TRBV4-1 combines with J gene TRBJ2-1, with D possibly TRBD1 on 6 matching bases. The CDR3 has 14 residues. Germline lookup yields CDR1 MGHRA and CDR2 YSYEKL. The ends were cut back, 7 bases at V and 5 bases at J, with 15 bases in the middle.

The chain couples TRBV5-1 to TRBJ1-1; 8 bases fit TRBD1. Germline lookup yields CDR1 SGHRS and CDR2 YFSETQ. This CDR3 comprises 17 residues. V lost 0 bases and J lost 3; bases outside the gene matches: 10. In DNA, the CDR3 is TGCGCCAGCAGCTTGGGGCAGGGGGCGCGTCCCCACACTGAAGCTTTCTTT. Its translation is CASSLGQGARPHTEAFF.

This chain links TRBV5-8 with TRBJ2-7; TRBD1 matches 10 bases. The CDR3 is 16 amino acids. Trimming at V came to 6 bases and at J to 2 bases, leaving 11 bases not matched to a gene. CDR1 and CDR2 (germline): SGHTS, YDEGEE. CDR3 nucleotide sequence: TGTGCCAGCACCTCGGTCGGACAGGGGGTGACCTACGAGCAGTACTTC. Translation gives CASTSVGQGVTYEQYF.

This chain joins TRBV15 and TRBJ2-7; D not resolved. CDR3 length: 16 residues. Germline V gene data show CDR1 as LNHNV and CDR2 as YYDKDF (reference sequence). The ends were cut back, 4 bases at V and 12 bases at J, with 28 bases in the middle. The CDR3 DNA is TGTGCCACCAGCACAACCTTTCTTCGACATGGGTATGGGTCGTACTTC. Its translation: CATSTTFLRHGYGSYF.

V usage is TRBV5-6 and J usage is TRBJ1-1; D possibly corresponds to TRBD1 (6 bases). V was trimmed by 0 bases and J by 5 bases, leaving 14 bases between them. This CDR3 contains 15 residues. Germline V gives CDR1 SGHDT, CDR2 YYEEEE. Written as DNA, the CDR3 is TGTGCCAGCAGCTTGGGTGACAGGCGGGGGACTGAAGCTTTCTTT. The encoded protein is CASSLGDRRGTEAFF.

This chain connects TRBV6-5 to TRBJ1-3; D is ambiguous. CDR1 MNHEY and CDR2 SVGAGI come from the germline V gene. V lost 6 bases and J lost 0, with 12 bases in between. This CDR3 spans 15 amino acids. The CDR3 DNA sequence: TGTGCCAGCAGCGGGTCAAGAAGCTCTGGAAACACCATATATTTT. Its protein product is CASSGSRSSGNTIYF.

This chain links TRBV2 with TRBJ2-3; 7 nucleotides agree with TRBD2. CDR1 is SNHLY and CDR2 is FYNNEI in the germline V gene. V shed 7 bases and J 2 bases; nucleotides not matched to a gene: 15. This CDR3 contains 17 residues. Here the CDR3 reads CASTAPGAGRDTDTQYF. CDR3 sequence (DNA): TGTGCCAGCACCGCACCGGGAGCGGGACGGGACACAGATACGCAGTATTTT.

This chain links TRBV27 with TRBJ2-1, with 13 bases identical to TRBD2. J gave up 13 bases and V 6 bases, and 6 bases lay outside the gene matches. Per the germline V gene, CDR1 is MNHEY and CDR2 is SMNVEV (reference sequence). The CDR3 is made up of 13 amino acids. The CDR3, as DNA: TGTGCCAGCAGCTTGGGACTAGCGGGAAGACAGTTCTTC. As protein: CASSLGLAGRQFF.

The CDR3 is CASIEGSRGQGFEQYF. The CDR3 nucleotides read TGTGCCAGCATTGAGGGGTCTAGGGGACAGGGGTTCGAGCAGTACTTC. The V and J genes are TRBV28 and TRBJ2-7; 10 bases line up with TRBD1. Germline CDR1 reads MDHEN; CDR2 reads SYDVKM. CDR3 length: 16 residues. After removal of 7 bases from V and 6 bases from J, the junction contained 15 bases not matched to a gene.

The chain links TRBV5-1 to TRBJ2-1; TRBD2 is a possible D gene (5 bases). This CDR3 is built from 14 residues. V lost 0 bases and J lost 7, with 11 bases in between. Looked up from germline, CDR1 is SGHRS and CDR2 is YFSETQ. The CDR3 here is CASSLAVALNEQFF. CDR3 in DNA: TGCGCCAGCAGCTTGGCGGTAGCGTTGAATGAGCAGTTCTTC.

The J gene is TRBJ2-2, the V gene TRBV5-1, with TRBD1 matching 9 bases. Germline CDR1 SGHRS, CDR2 YFSETQ. The CDR3 length is 15 residues. The V segment lost 4 bases and the J segment 2 bases; nucleotides outside the gene matches: 3. The CDR3 DNA is TGCGCCAGCAGCCTTACAGGGGGCAACACCGGGGAGCTGTTTTTT. It is translated as CASSLTGGNTGELFF.

A few counts support this clone. The CDR3 bases are TGCGCCAGCAGCTGGACAGGGGGATTAAGTTCCTACGAGCAGTACTTC. Protein: CASSWTGGLSSYEQYF. The chain has TRBV5-1 and TRBJ2-7, with 10 bases lining up with TRBD1. Germline CDR1 reads SGHRS; CDR2 reads YFSETQ. The CDR3 contains 16 residues. J was trimmed by 1 base and V by 3 bases; bases with no gene match: 7.